This is a list of T cell receptor beta chains from one sample in a study of blood T cell repertoires in COVID-19. The data were produced by immunoSEQ multiplex PCR, yet TCRdb's version contains in-frame clones alone and is incomplete. The table records about 150,000 clones, about 80% of them present only once. The sequenced sample consisted of peripheral blood. Source of these receptors: a man in his 60s with acute or convalescent COVID-19. CDR3s include the opening cysteine and the closing phenylalanine or tryptophan. Fields, in order: V gene, D gene, clone size, J gene, CDR3 protein, CDR3 DNA. A D gene is named only where the DNA matches it firmly. Only some rows state a clone size, as once, few, many or a class for expanded clones.

TRBV7-2	TRBD2	-	TRBJ2-5	CASSFSGSWETQYF	TGTGCCAGCAGCTTCAGCGGGAGTTGGGAGACCCAGTACTTC
TRBV25-1	TRBD2	-	TRBJ2-3	CASSESRGGSTQYF	TGTGCCAGCAGTGAAAGCCGGGGAGGGTCTACGCAGTATTTT
TRBV29-1	-	-	TRBJ1-1	CSVGLGQNTEAFF	TGCAGCGTGGGGCTGGGACAGAACACTGAAGCTTTCTTT
TRBV28	-	-	TRBJ2-1	CASSTLSRYNEQFF	TGTGCCAGCAGTACCCTAAGTAGATACAATGAGCAGTTCTTC
TRBV5-1	-	-	TRBJ2-1	CASSTNPGGWANGQFF	TGCGCCAGCAGCACAAATCCGGGGGGCTGGGCAAATGGGCAGTTCTTC
TRBV19	-	-	TRBJ2-1	CASTDYLHEQFF	TGTGCCAGTACGGACTATCTCCATGAGCAGTTCTTC
TRBV6-5	-	-	TRBJ2-1	CASSYTSYNEQFF	TGTGCCAGCAGTTACACTTCTTACAATGAGCAGTTCTTC
TRBV7-9	-	once	TRBJ1-1	CACPEEGTEAFF	TGTGCCTGTCCGGAGGAGGGCACTGAAGCTTTCTTT
TRBV10-3	TRBD2	-	TRBJ2-7	CAISDRGTSNEQYF	TGTGCCATCAGTGACCGCGGGACTAGCAACGAGCAGTACTTC
TRBV18	TRBD1	-	TRBJ2-7	CASTPTGGKEQYF	TGTGCCAGCACCCCGACAGGGGGCAAGGAGCAGTACTTC
TRBV29-1	TRBD2	-	TRBJ2-1	CSVGASAGGRNEQFF	TGCAGCGTTGGGGCATCAGCGGGAGGGAGGAATGAGCAGTTCTTC
TRBV6-5	-	once	TRBJ1-6	CASSYSLHSHSPLHF	TGTGCCAGCAGTTACTCGTTACACAGTCATTCACCCCTCCACTTT
TRBV29-1	-	-	TRBJ2-1	CSVDSNLFGEQFF	TGCAGCGTGGACTCGAATCTCTTCGGGGAGCAGTTCTTC
TRBV6-4	-	-	TRBJ2-3	CASSLGGTQYF	TGTGCCAGCAGCTTGGGGGGTACGCAGTATTTT
TRBV11-2	TRBD2	few	TRBJ2-5	CASSLSAGGPQTQYF	TGTGCCAGCAGCTTATCAGCGGGGGGGCCGCAGACCCAGTACTTC
TRBV28	-	-	TRBJ1-4	CASNPSGQWEKLFF	TGTGCCAGCAATCCCTCAGGACAGTGGGAAAAACTGTTTTTT
TRBV7-2	-	-	TRBJ1-3	CASSYAGPGNTIYF	TGTGCCAGCAGCTATGCCGGTCCTGGAAACACCATATATTTT
TRBV24-1	-	few	TRBJ1-3	CATSDLIAGLYSRNTIYF	TGTGCCACCAGTGATTTAATTGCAGGCTTATATTCACGAAACACCATATATTTT
TRBV18	-	-	TRBJ2-7	CASSPRGDLTYEQYF	TGTGCCAGCTCACCACGCGGGGACCTTACCTACGAGCAGTACTTC
TRBV7-9	TRBD1	-	TRBJ1-5	CASSLAVDRGQPQHF	TGTGCCAGCAGCCTAGCGGTGGACAGGGGACAGCCCCAGCATTTT
TRBV4-3	TRBD2	-	TRBJ2-7	CASSPAGEGEQYF	TGCGCCAGCAGCCCAGCCGGGGAGGGCGAGCAGTACTTC
TRBV10-3	TRBD2	-	TRBJ2-1	CAIARETFNEQFF	TGTGCCATTGCGCGGGAGACTTTCAATGAGCAGTTCTTC
TRBV9	TRBD2	-	TRBJ2-5	CASSPRDSGGQTQYF	TGTGCCAGCAGCCCCCGAGATAGCGGGGGGCAGACCCAGTACTTC
TRBV30	-	-	TRBJ1-2	CAWSVLERDYYGYTF	TGTGCCTGGAGTGTACTAGAGAGAGACTACTATGGCTACACCTTC
TRBV4-3	TRBD1	-	TRBJ1-2	CASSQDRQGGYGYTF	TGCGCCAGCAGCCAAGACCGACAGGGTGGCTATGGCTACACCTTC
TRBV10-3	-	-	TRBJ2-7	CATLRDLTSYEQYF	TGTGCCACCCTGCGGGACTTAACCTCCTACGAGCAGTACTTC
TRBV29-1	-	-	TRBJ1-4	CSVRPGVTNEKLFF	TGCAGCGTTCGTCCGGGAGTAACTAATGAAAAACTGTTTTTT
TRBV5-4	-	-	TRBJ2-7	CASSIRGLKTYEQYF	TGTGCCAGCAGCATCCGAGGCCTTAAAACCTACGAGCAGTACTTC
TRBV27	TRBD1	-	TRBJ2-6	CASSLTGSSGANVLTF	TGTGCCAGCAGTTTGACAGGGAGCTCTGGGGCCAACGTCCTGACTTTC
TRBV29-1	-	-	TRBJ2-7	CSVGQAPSYEQYF	TGCAGCGTTGGACAGGCCCCCTCCTACGAGCAGTACTTC
TRBV19	-	-	TRBJ2-7	CASSGSGYEQYF	TGTGCCAGTAGTGGTAGCGGCTACGAGCAGTACTTC
TRBV9	-	-	TRBJ2-2	CASSGRGTGELFF	TGTGCCAGCAGCGGTAGGGGCACCGGGGAGCTGTTTTTT
TRBV30	TRBD1	once	TRBJ2-3	CAWRGPGQADGTQYF	TGTGCCTGGAGAGGACCTGGACAGGCGGACGGTACGCAGTATTTT
TRBV3-1/TRBV3-2	-	-	TRBJ1-6	CASSHPVNSPLHF	TGTGCCAGCAGCCACCCGGTGAATTCACCCCTCCACTTT
TRBV4-1	TRBD1	-	TRBJ1-1	CASSTDRDRDFEAFF	TGCGCCAGCAGCACCGATCGGGACAGAGATTTCGAAGCTTTCTTT
TRBV3-1/TRBV3-2	-	once	TRBJ1-6	CASSQDRGIGSPLHF	TGTGCCAGCAGCCAAGACAGGGGAATAGGTTCACCCCTCCACTTT